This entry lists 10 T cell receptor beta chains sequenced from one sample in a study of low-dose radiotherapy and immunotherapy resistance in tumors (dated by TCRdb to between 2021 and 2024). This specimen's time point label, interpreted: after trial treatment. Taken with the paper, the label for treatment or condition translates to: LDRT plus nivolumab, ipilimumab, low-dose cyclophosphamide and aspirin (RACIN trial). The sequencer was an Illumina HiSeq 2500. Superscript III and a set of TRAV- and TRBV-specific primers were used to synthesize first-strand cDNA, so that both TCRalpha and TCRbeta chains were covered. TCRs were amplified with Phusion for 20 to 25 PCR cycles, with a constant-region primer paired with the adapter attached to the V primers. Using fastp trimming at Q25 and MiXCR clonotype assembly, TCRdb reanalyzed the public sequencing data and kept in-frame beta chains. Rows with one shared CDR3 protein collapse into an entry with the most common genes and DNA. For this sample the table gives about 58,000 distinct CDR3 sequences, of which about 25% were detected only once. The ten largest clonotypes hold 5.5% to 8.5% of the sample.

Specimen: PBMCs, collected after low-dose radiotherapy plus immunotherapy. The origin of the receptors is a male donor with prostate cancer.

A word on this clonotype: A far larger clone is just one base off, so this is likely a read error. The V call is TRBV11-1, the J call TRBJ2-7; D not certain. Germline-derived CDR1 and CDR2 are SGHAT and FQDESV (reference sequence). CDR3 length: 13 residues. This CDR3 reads CASSLAGFYEQDF. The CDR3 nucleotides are TGTGCCAGCAGCTTAGCAGGGTTCTACGAGCAGGACTTC.

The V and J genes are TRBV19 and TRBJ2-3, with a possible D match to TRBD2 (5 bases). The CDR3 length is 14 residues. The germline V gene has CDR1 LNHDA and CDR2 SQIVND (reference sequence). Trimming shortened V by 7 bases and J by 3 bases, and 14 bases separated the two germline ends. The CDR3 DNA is TGTGCCAGTACCAAACCCGGGGATACAGATACGCAGTATTTT. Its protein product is CASTKPGDTDTQYF.

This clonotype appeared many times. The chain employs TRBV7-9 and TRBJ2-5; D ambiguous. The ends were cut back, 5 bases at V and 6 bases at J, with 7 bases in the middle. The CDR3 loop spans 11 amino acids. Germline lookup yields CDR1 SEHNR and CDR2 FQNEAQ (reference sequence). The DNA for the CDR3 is TGTGCCAGCAGCGCAGGACAGACCCAGTACTTC. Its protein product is CASSAGQTQYF.

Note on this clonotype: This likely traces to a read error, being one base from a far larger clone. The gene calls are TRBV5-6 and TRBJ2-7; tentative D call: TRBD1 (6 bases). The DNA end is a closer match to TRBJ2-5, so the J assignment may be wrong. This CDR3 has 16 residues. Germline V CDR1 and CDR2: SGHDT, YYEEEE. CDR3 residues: CASSWGLQGRQETQYF. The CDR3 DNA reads TGTGCCAGCAGCTGGGGGCTGCAGGGTCGGCAAGAGACCCAGTACTTC.

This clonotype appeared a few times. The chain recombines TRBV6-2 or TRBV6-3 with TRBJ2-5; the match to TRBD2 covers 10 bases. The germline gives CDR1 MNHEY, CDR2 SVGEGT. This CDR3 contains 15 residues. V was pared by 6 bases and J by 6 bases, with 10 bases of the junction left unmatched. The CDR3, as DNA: TGTGCCAGCAGCCTAAGACTAGCGGGCAATAAGACCCAGTACTTC. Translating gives CASSLRLAGNKTQYF.

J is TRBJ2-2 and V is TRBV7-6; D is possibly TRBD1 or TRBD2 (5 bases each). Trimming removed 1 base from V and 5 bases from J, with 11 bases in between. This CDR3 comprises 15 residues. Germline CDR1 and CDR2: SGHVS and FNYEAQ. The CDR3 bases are TGTGCCAGCAGCTTAGGGGGGTCAAGTACCGGGGAGCTGTTTTTT. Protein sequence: CASSLGGSSTGELFF. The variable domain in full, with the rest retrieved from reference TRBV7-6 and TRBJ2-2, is GAGVSQSPRYKVTKRGQDVALRCDPISGHVSLYWYRQALGQGPEFLTYFNYEAQQDKSGLPNDRFSAERPEGSISTLTIQRTEQRDSAMYRCASSLGGSSTGELFFGEGSRLTVL.

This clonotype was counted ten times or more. The CDR3 region is CASSLGGLHNTEAFF. CDR3 coding DNA: TGTGCCAGCAGCTTAGGGGGTTTGCACAACACTGAAGCTTTCTTT. The gene calls are TRBV7-2 and TRBJ1-1; D is uncertain. This CDR3 spans 15 amino acids. V lost 1 base and J 2 bases, leaving 11 bases between the germline ends. Per the germline V gene, CDR1 is SGHTA and CDR2 is FQGNSA. Full variable domain (outside the CDR3, taken from reference TRBV7-2 and TRBJ1-1): GAGVSQSPSNKVTEKGKDVELRCDPISGHTALYWYRQSLGQGLEFLIYFQGNSAPDKSGLPSDRFSAERTGGSVSTLTIQRTQQEDSAVYLCASSLGGLHNTEAFFGQGTRLTVV.

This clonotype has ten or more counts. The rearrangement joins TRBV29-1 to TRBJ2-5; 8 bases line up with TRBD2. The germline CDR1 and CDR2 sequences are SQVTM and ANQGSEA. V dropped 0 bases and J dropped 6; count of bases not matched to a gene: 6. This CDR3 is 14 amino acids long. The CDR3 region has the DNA TGCAGCGTTGAAGATGGCGCGGGAGGTCAGACCCAGTACTTC. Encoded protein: CSVEDGAGGQTQYF.

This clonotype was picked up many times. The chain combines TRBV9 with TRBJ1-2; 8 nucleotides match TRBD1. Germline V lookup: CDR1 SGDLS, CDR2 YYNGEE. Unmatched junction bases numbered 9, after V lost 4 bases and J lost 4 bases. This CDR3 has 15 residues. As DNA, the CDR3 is TGTGCCAGCAGCCTGAGGACAGGGACATCCTATGGCTACACCTTC. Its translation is CASSLRTGTSYGYTF.

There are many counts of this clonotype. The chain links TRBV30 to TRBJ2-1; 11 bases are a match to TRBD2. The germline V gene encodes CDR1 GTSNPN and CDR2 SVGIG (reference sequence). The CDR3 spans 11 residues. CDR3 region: CGTSGLNEQFF. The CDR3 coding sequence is TGTGGGACTAGCGGGTTAAATGAGCAGTTCTTC.